This paragraph reports one T cell receptor beta chain. Data came from immunoSEQ multiplex PCR; TCRdb stores just in-frame clones and leaves some out. The table has about 200,000 clones, about 88% seen once. The data were obtained in a study of blood T cell repertoires in COVID-19. CDR1 and CDR2 (germline): LNHDA, SQIVND (reference sequence). V dropped 7 bases and J dropped 2 bases, with 18 bases sitting between them. There are 16 residues in the CDR3. Seattle patients were enrolled while actively infected and followed longitudinally. The chain recombines TRBV19 with TRBJ1-5; D possibly corresponds to TRBD1 (6 bases). Sequenced material: peripheral blood. The sequence was obtained from a woman aged 45-65 years with COVID-19, enrolled during active disease. As DNA, the CDR3 is TGTGCCAGTACTAGTGGGAGGGCAGGGGGCAATCAGCCCCAGCATTTT. This translates into CASTSGRAGGNQPQHF.